The 6 T cell receptor beta chains below were found in one sample sequenced in a study of blood T cell repertoires in COVID-19. Repertoires were generated with immunoSEQ multiplex PCR, while TCRdb's copy carries only in-frame clones and drops some. The data hold about 71,000 clones, with around 80% observed a single time. The sequencing sample was made of peripheral blood. The receptors were gathered from a woman of 80 years or more with active or convalescent COVID-19.

The CDR3 sequence: CAWSVKGNQPQHF. The CDR3 DNA follows: TGTGCCTGGAGTGTGAAGGGGAACCAGCCCCAGCATTTT. V gene TRBV30 combines with J gene TRBJ1-5, with D perhaps TRBD1 (5 bases). V was clipped by 0 bases and J by 7 bases, with 10 bases between them. The CDR3 length is 13 residues. Germline CDR1 and CDR2: GTSNPN and SVGIG (reference sequence). The full variable domain, in which reference TRBV30 and TRBJ1-5 provide the parts outside the CDR3, is SQTIHQWPATLVQPVGSPLSLECTVEGTSNPNLYWYRQAAGRGLQLLFYSVGIGQISSEVPQNLSASRPQDRQFILSSKKLLLSDSGFYLCAWSVKGNQPQHFGDGTRLSIL.

The chain combines TRBV9 with TRBJ2-7; 7 bases line up with TRBD1. The germline V gene encodes CDR1 SGDLS and CDR2 YYNGEE. CDR3 length equals 14 residues. V lost 4 bases to trimming and J lost 2 bases; unmatched junction nucleotides: 6. CDR3 DNA: TGTGCCAGCAGCCTCGGGACAGAAGCCTACGAGCAGTACTTC. Its translation: CASSLGTEAYEQYF. Complete variable domain (other parts from reference TRBV9 and TRBJ2-7): DSGVTQTPKHLITATGQRVTLRCSPRSGDLSVYWYQQSLDQGLQFLIQYYNGEERAKGNILERFSAQQFPDLHSELNLSSLELGDSALYFCASSLGTEAYEQYFGPGTRLTVT.

The J gene is TRBJ2-7, the V gene TRBV9, with 9 bases identical to TRBD1. V dropped 3 bases and J dropped 2; count of bases not matched to a gene: 3. Germline values: CDR1 SGDLS, CDR2 YYNGEE. The CDR3 is 14 amino acids. The CDR3 here is CASSEGTGPYEQYF. CDR3 DNA: TGTGCCAGCAGCGAGGGGACAGGGCCCTACGAGCAGTACTTC.

The genes are TRBV7-3 and TRBJ1-1; D gene uncertain. The CDR3 is 14 residues long. Trimming shortened V by 1 base and J by 5 bases, and 11 bases separated the two germline ends. CDR1 and CDR2 (germline): SGHTA, FQGTGA. CDR3 region: CASSLRAGETEAFF. As DNA, the CDR3 is TGTGCCAGCAGCTTAAGGGCCGGGGAAACTGAAGCTTTCTTT.

The sample holds one count of this clone. The chain carries TRBV6-6 and TRBJ1-2, with D perhaps TRBD1 (5 bases). The CDR3 length is 12 residues. Trimming cost V 5 bases and J 6 bases, with 10 bases left between them. Germline lookup yields CDR1 MNHNY and CDR2 SVGAGI (reference sequence). The CDR3 nucleotides read TGTGCCAGCAGTCCAGGGAACCATGGCTACACCTTC. Amino acids: CASSPGNHGYTF.

The chain employs TRBV11-2 and TRBJ1-3; TRBD1 agrees at 7 bases. Germline V gene data show CDR1 as SGHAT and CDR2 as FQNNGV. The CDR3 spans 15 residues. Trimming at V came to 4 bases and at J to 4 bases, leaving 7 bases not matched to a gene. CDR3 region: CASSSQTGWGNTIYF. As DNA, the CDR3 is TGTGCCAGCAGCTCACAGACAGGGTGGGGAAACACCATATATTTT.